Presented here are 5 T cell receptor beta chains from one specimen sequenced in a study of T-cell reconstitution after alpha-beta-depleted transplantation in children. It was with unique molecular identifiers that the TCRbeta library was prepared. TCRdb re-called the PCR reads through MiXCR, storing one row per CDR3 protein. The sample has about 290,000 distinct CDR3 sequences; about 7.3% are singletons. Study findings and constraints: A year post-transplant, T-cell counts and diversity derived mostly from newly produced T cells.

Their cognate antigens are unknown. This material consisted of peripheral blood, taken 360 days after TCRalphabeta/CD19-depleted stem cell transplant. All receptors derive from a female patient aged 2-15 years who had a stem cell transplant for Fanconi anemia, so the T cells may come from the graft donor.

This clonotype has ten or more counts. The rearrangement links TRBV4-2 to TRBJ2-3, with D unclear. Trimming shortened V by 1 base and J by 0 bases, and 8 bases separated the two germline ends. Germline lookup yields CDR1 LGHNA and CDR2 YNFKEQ. This CDR3 is built from 15 residues. In DNA form, the CDR3 reads TGTGCCAGCAGCCAAGGACGGGCTAGCACAGATACGCAGTATTTT. It specifies CASSQGRASTDTQYF.

This clonotype was counted many times. This chain connects TRBV29-1 to TRBJ1-2; weak D call: TRBD1 (5 bases). This CDR3 has 11 residues. Deletions cut 1 base from V and 6 bases from J, with 6 bases between. The germline CDR1 and CDR2 sequences are SQVTM and ANQGSEA. CDR3 bases: TGCAGCGTTGAAGGGGGCGATGGCTACACCTTC. Encoded protein: CSVEGGDGYTF.

This clonotype was seen repeatedly, ten times or more. The chain carries TRBV29-1 and TRBJ2-5; 7 nucleotides align to TRBD2. Germline V gene sequence: CDR1 SQVTM, CDR2 ANQGSEA. This CDR3 is 14 amino acids long. The junction had 6 bases not matched to a gene; V was cut back by 0 bases and J by 5 bases. CDR3 sequence reads: CSVEDRGGGETQYF. The CDR3 nucleotides read TGCAGCGTTGAAGATCGCGGGGGAGGTGAGACCCAGTACTTC. The full variable domain, in which reference TRBV29-1 and TRBJ2-5 provide the parts outside the CDR3, is SAVISQKPSRDICQRGTSLTIQCQVDSQVTMMFWYRQQPGQSLTLIATANQGSEATYESGFVIDKFPISRPNLTFSTLTVSNMSPEDSSIYLCSVEDRGGGETQYFGPGTRLLVL.

This clonotype was recorded many times. The chain combines TRBV29-1 with TRBJ1-1; no reliable D call. The CDR3 spans 11 residues. Trimming took off 7 bases at V and 2 bases at J, with 8 bases between the two ends. Per germline, CDR1 SQVTM and CDR2 ANQGSEA. The CDR3 DNA sequence: TGCAGCGCGGAAAGTAACACTGAAGCTTTCTTT. Encoded protein: CSAESNTEAFF.

This clonotype was detected many times. The chain links TRBV7-9 to TRBJ1-1; D unresolved. Germline V gene lookup returns CDR1 SEHNR and CDR2 FQNEAQ (reference sequence). V was trimmed by 0 bases and J by 4 bases, leaving 15 bases between them. The CDR3 runs 16 residues. In DNA form, the CDR3 reads TGTGCCAGCAGCTTAGCCGCCGGGCCCCCTGGCACTGAAGCTTTCTTT. Its translation is CASSLAAGPPGTEAFF. Variable domain in full (rest from reference TRBV7-9 and TRBJ1-1): DTGVSQNPRHKITKRGQNVTFRCDPISEHNRLYWYRQTLGQGPEFLTYFQNEAQLEKSRLLSDRFSAERPKGSFSTLEIQRTEQGDSAMYLCASSLAAGPPGTEAFFGQGTRLTVV.